These T cell receptor beta chains were read from a single sample in a study of T cell repertoires in cytomegalovirus infection. These TCRs' antigens remain unknown. MiXCR, run by TCRdb on the reads, gives a single entry per CDR3 protein. The data contain 750,000 to 950,000 distinct CDR3 sequences, roughly 29% of them singletons. Here the sequenced sample was cultured CD8+ T cells from PBMCs, taken from culture after CMV antigen stimulation. The receptors here all came from a human donor in good health (CMV status not recorded). Some clones in this sample may be carry-over from other donors' samples. Both conserved end residues are part of each CDR3. Fields, in order: clone size, D gene, V gene, J gene, CDR3 DNA, CDR3 protein. D genes are given only for firm matches. Clone size is given for some rows only: seen once, a few or many times, or a class if the clone is expanded.

.	.	TRBV5-4	TRBJ1-3	TGTGCCAGCAGCTTGGCAGACTCTAGAAACACCATATATTTT	CASSLADSRNTIYF
few	TRBD1	TRBV12-3/TRBV12-4	TRBJ2-1	TGTGCCAGCAGTTTGAGAGGGGGCATGAATGAGCAGTTCTTC	CASSLRGGMNEQFF
few	.	TRBV7-4	TRBJ1-2	TGTGCCAGCAGCTGGGCAGACTATGGCTACACCTTC	CASSWADYGYTF
.	.	TRBV9	TRBJ2-3	TGTGCCAGCACCGGCGGGCTAGCGACAGATACGCAGTATTTT	CASTGGLATDTQYF
.	.	TRBV6-2/TRBV6-3	TRBJ2-2	TGTGCCAGCAGTCCGGACTTTCCGGACGGGACCGGGGAGCTGTTTTTT	CASSPDFPDGTGELFF
.	.	TRBV24-1	TRBJ2-1	TGTGCCACCAGTGATAAGGATCTTGCGACCTACAATGAGCAGTTCTTC	CATSDKDLATYNEQFF
.	.	TRBV2	TRBJ1-1	TGTGCCAGCAATGGCCTAACAGGCGCTTTCTTT	CASNGLTGAFF
.	TRBD2	TRBV7-2	TRBJ2-7	TGTGCCAGCAGCGTCGCCCCGGGGGGCGAGCAGTACTTC	CASSVAPGGEQYF
.	.	TRBV11-3	TRBJ2-5	TGTGCCAGCAGCTTACGACACCTTGAGGGGGAGACCCAGTACTTC	CASSLRHLEGETQYF
many	TRBD1	TRBV7-9	TRBJ1-4	TGTGCCAGCAGCCCCGGGACAGGCGAAAAACTGTTTTTT	CASSPGTGEKLFF
.	.	TRBV12-3/TRBV12-4	TRBJ1-5	TGTGCCAGCAGTTTTTACCAGGGAGAGAGCAATCAGCCCCAGCATTTT	CASSFYQGESNQPQHF
many	.	TRBV6-1	TRBJ2-7	TGTGCCAGCAGTGACATTACCTACGAGCAGTACTTC	CASSDITYEQYF
few	.	TRBV28	TRBJ2-1	TGTGCCAGCAGTGCCGCGGACCTACCGGCCGTTGAGCAGTTCTTC	CASSAADLPAVEQFF
few	.	TRBV11-2	TRBJ2-1	TGTGCCAGCCGCCGGGGGACTTCCAGCAACAATGAGCAGTTCTTC	CASRRGTSSNNEQFF
many	TRBD2	TRBV2	TRBJ2-1	TGTGCCAGCAGATCGCTAGCGGGGGGGTACAATGAGCAGTTCTTC	CASRSLAGGYNEQFF
few	.	TRBV19	TRBJ1-1	TGTGCCAGTAGTATCGGACATTCCGGTAGGAACACTGAAGCTTTCTTT	CASSIGHSGRNTEAFF
few	.	TRBV12-3/TRBV12-4	TRBJ2-7	TGTGCCAGCAGTAACACAGGAGGTTTCAACGAGCAGTACTTC	CASSNTGGFNEQYF
.	.	TRBV18	TRBJ2-2	TGTGCCAGCTCACCACCGGACAGACTCAACACCGGGGAGCTGTTTTTT	CASSPPDRLNTGELFF
.	TRBD1	TRBV5-6	TRBJ2-1	TGTGCCAGCAGCGATAAACCGGGACAGGGGGTTTTAGATGAGCAGTTCTTC	CASSDKPGQGVLDEQFF
.	TRBD2	TRBV4-1	TRBJ2-1	TGCGCCAGCAGCCAAGATCGGGGGGGGGGCTACAATGAGCAGTTCTTC	CASSQDRGGGYNEQFF
.	.	TRBV12-3/TRBV12-4	TRBJ2-1	TGTGCCAGCAGGGACAGCTCCTACAATGAGCAGTTCTTC	CASRDSSYNEQFF
.	TRBD1	TRBV2	TRBJ2-7	TGTGCCAGCAGTGAATGGGGGACAGACCAATTCCTCATCTACGAGCAGTACTTC	CASSEWGTDQFLIYEQYF
.	.	TRBV10-3	TRBJ2-7	TGTGCCATCAGTGGGGGGGGCCTGTACGAGCAGTACTTC	CAISGGGLYEQYF
.	.	TRBV29-1	TRBJ1-2	TGCAGCGCTAGGGACGGAGACAACTATGGCTACACCTTC	CSARDGDNYGYTF
.	.	TRBV6-2/TRBV6-3	TRBJ1-6	TGTGCCAGCAGTTACTTGGACAACTATAATTCACCCCTCCACTTT	CASSYLDNYNSPLHF
.	TRBD1	TRBV6-5	TRBJ2-6	TGTGCCAGCAGCTTAGACAGGGCTGGGGCCAACGTCCTGACTTTC	CASSLDRAGANVLTF
many	TRBD2	TRBV6-2/TRBV6-3	TRBJ2-7	TGTGCCAGCACTCGGACTAGCGGGGGGGCGCGCGGCGAGCAGTACTTC	CASTRTSGGARGEQYF
.	TRBD1	TRBV7-6	TRBJ2-3	TGTGCCAGCACCGTGACAGGGGACGCAGATACGCAGTATTTT	CASTVTGDADTQYF
few	TRBD1	TRBV24-1	TRBJ1-2	TGTGCCACCAGTGACAACGACAGGGCGGGCTATGGCTACACCTTC	CATSDNDRAGYGYTF
few	TRBD2	TRBV4-3	TRBJ2-1	TGCGCCAGCAGCCAAGACGGGGGGAATGAGCAGTTCTTC	CASSQDGGNEQFF
few	TRBD1	TRBV6-1	TRBJ2-2	TGTGCCAGCAGGGAGACAGGGCTGGGCGGGGAGCTGTTTTTT	CASRETGLGGELFF
.	TRBD2	TRBV12-3/TRBV12-4	TRBJ2-3	TGTGCCAGCAGTCCTGTGGGACTAGCCATAGATACGCAGTATTTT	CASSPVGLAIDTQYF
.	.	TRBV19	TRBJ1-6	TGTGCCAGTAGTATCAGGACAAATTCACCCCTCCACTTT	CASSIRTNSPLHF
.	TRBD1	TRBV12-3/TRBV12-4	TRBJ1-5	TGTGCCAGCTCCCTGGACAGGCGGAATCAGCCCCAGCATTTT	CASSLDRRNQPQHF
.	TRBD1	TRBV19	TRBJ1-5	TGTGCCAGTAGTATCGGGACAGAGAATCAGCCCCAGCATTTT	CASSIGTENQPQHF
.	TRBD1	TRBV20-1	TRBJ2-1	TGCAGTGCTAGTTCCGAGGACAGGGGAGTCAATGAGCAGTTCTTC	CSASSEDRGVNEQFF
.	.	TRBV19	TRBJ2-7	TGTGCCAGTAGTATAAGCTGGACAGTTTCCTACGAGCAGTACTTC	CASSISWTVSYEQYF
.	.	TRBV2	TRBJ1-5	TGTGCCAGCAGTGAAATGCAGGGCGGTCAGCCCCAGCATTTT	CASSEMQGGQPQHF
few	.	TRBV15	TRBJ2-3	TGTGCCACCAGCAGAGAGGACACCCACACAGATACGCAGTATTTT	CATSREDTHTDTQYF
few	.	TRBV5-4	TRBJ2-6	TGTGCCAGCAGCCCTAACGGGGGGCGCGGGTCTGGGGCCAACGTCCTGACTTTC	CASSPNGGRGSGANVLTF
.	.	TRBV6-2/TRBV6-3	TRBJ1-1	TGTGCCAGCAGTTACGCGGCCCGAGACGGGGCTTTCTTT	CASSYAARDGAFF
.	.	TRBV7-3	TRBJ2-2	TGTGCCAGCGGGGAGGGGACAGCGAACACCGGGGAGCTGTTTTTT	CASGEGTANTGELFF
many	.	TRBV7-2	TRBJ2-3	TGTGCCAGCAGCTTAGGGGCTAGGACCACAGATACGCAGTATTTT	CASSLGARTTDTQYF
.	.	TRBV4-1	TRBJ1-2	TGCGCCAGCAGCCAAGTTGGGGAAGTTGGCTACACCTTC	CASSQVGEVGYTF
few	.	TRBV7-9	TRBJ2-5	TGTGCCAGCAGCTCACCAACCACGGGACCGGAGAGGTTGTCCCAGTACTTC	CASSSPTTGPERLSQYF
.	.	TRBV6-5	TRBJ1-1	TGTGCCAGCAGTTACTCACGGGGCCCCAACACTGAAGCTTTCTTT	CASSYSRGPNTEAFF
many	TRBD1	TRBV7-3	TRBJ1-2	TGTGCCAGCAGCTTAACGGGACAGGGGATCTATGGCTACACCTTC	CASSLTGQGIYGYTF
.	TRBD2	TRBV11-1	TRBJ2-1	TGTGCCAGCAGCTTAGGCGATAGCGGGGGGGCAGGGGAGCAGTTCTTC	CASSLGDSGGAGEQFF
.	.	TRBV6-1	TRBJ2-5	TGTGCCAGCACCAACGACGGCCAAGAGACCCAGTACTTC	CASTNDGQETQYF
many	.	TRBV28	TRBJ2-1	TGTGCCAGCCGGGACTTCGATGAGCAGTTCTTC	CASRDFDEQFF
once	.	TRBV27	TRBJ2-1	TGTGCCAGCGGGGACTCCAGTAACAATGAGCAGTTCTTC	CASGDSSNNEQFF
few	.	TRBV6-2/TRBV6-3	TRBJ1-4	TGTGCCAGCAGTTACTTGGACAGTAATGAAAAACTGTTTTTT	CASSYLDSNEKLFF
.	.	TRBV6-2/TRBV6-3	TRBJ2-7	TGTGCCATCGAAGAGGAGGGTGGCTACGAGCAGTACTTC	CAIEEEGGYEQYF
once	.	TRBV19	TRBJ1-5	TGTGCCAGTAGTCCTGAGGACGGTAGCAATCAGCCCCAGCATTTT	CASSPEDGSNQPQHF